What follows are 14 T cell receptor beta chains derived from one specimen sequenced in a study of a mutant IDH1 vaccine in newly diagnosed glioma. The antigens of these receptors remain unknown. The time point was: week 5, during vaccination. Each dose of the vaccine consisted of 300 ug of mutant IDH1 20-mer peptide, with topical imiquimod. Measured with immunoSEQ multiplex PCR; TCRdb has only the in-frame clones, and not every one. The data contain approximately 80,000 clones, about 91% of them singletons. Sequences were derived from PBMCs, sampled from a glioma patient whose treatment included an IDH1 peptide vaccine. These receptors all come from a woman in her forties or fifties with glioma.

The gene calls are TRBV28 and TRBJ2-1; no clear D. This CDR3 is built from 11 residues. Germline CDR1 is MDHEN and CDR2 is SYDVKM. V was cut by 3 bases and J by 10 bases, with 7 bases left in between. CDR3 region: CASSFVWEQFF. Here the CDR3 DNA reads TGTGCCAGCAGTTTCGTGTGGGAGCAGTTCTTC.

The V call is TRBV9, the J call TRBJ2-7, with D tentatively TRBD1 (8 bases). Trimming took off 0 bases at V and 2 bases at J, with 12 bases between the two ends. Germline lookup yields CDR1 SGDLS and CDR2 YYNGEE. This CDR3 is 15 amino acids long. The chain's CDR3 is CASSVEQGGPYEQYF. As DNA, the CDR3 is TGTGCCAGCAGCGTAGAACAGGGGGGGCCCTACGAGCAGTACTTC. Full variable domain (rest looked up from reference TRBV9 and TRBJ2-7): DSGVTQTPKHLITATGQRVTLRCSPRSGDLSVYWYQQSLDQGLQFLIQYYNGEERAKGNILERFSAQQFPDLHSELNLSSLELGDSALYFCASSVEQGGPYEQYFGPGTRLTVT.

The rearrangement links TRBV28 to TRBJ2-7; D ambiguous. The CDR3 spans 15 residues. V dropped 9 bases and J dropped 1 base, with 19 bases sitting between them. From germline, CDR1 is MDHEN and CDR2 SYDVKM. The CDR3 DNA sequence: TGTGCCAGTGGGCGTAGGGATGCCCTTTCCTACGAGCAGTACTTC. Encoded protein: CASGRRDALSYEQYF.

The chain links TRBV18 to TRBJ2-1, with TRBD2 identical over 11 bases. With 3 bases clipped from V and 4 bases from J, the junction kept 11 bases outside the gene matches. This CDR3 has 18 residues. CDR1 and CDR2 from the germline V gene are KGHSH and LQKENI. DNA of the CDR3: TGTGCCAGCTCACCGAATACTCTAGCGGGAGGAGGGTACAATGAGCAGTTCTTC. This sequence encodes CASSPNTLAGGGYNEQFF.

The chain has TRBV15 and TRBJ2-7; D possibly corresponds to TRBD1 (5 bases). V gave up 2 bases and J gave up 7 bases, with 12 bases separating them. The CDR3 is made up of 13 amino acids. Germline V gives CDR1 LNHNV, CDR2 YYDKDF (reference sequence). This CDR3 reads CATSRSRVREQYF. The CDR3 DNA follows: TGTGCCACCAGCAGATCCAGGGTTCGGGAGCAGTACTTC.

In this sample, this clone turned up once. A read error may account for a junction end that differs from germline. The rearrangement joins TRBV7-9 to TRBJ2-7; a possible D gene is TRBD1 (5 bases). The CDR3 is 11 residues long. Germline-derived CDR1 and CDR2 are SEHNR and FQNEAQ (reference sequence). The CDR3 bases are TGTGCCAGCAGCCTCAAAAGGGGTCCGCACTTC. This encodes CASSLKRGPHF.

V gene TRBV7-2 combines with J gene TRBJ2-1; TRBD2 matches at 8 bases. The germline V gene encodes CDR1 SGHTA and CDR2 FQGNSA. The J segment lost 2 bases and the V segment lost 3 bases, leaving 6 bases of the junction unmatched. This CDR3 has 16 residues. The CDR3 DNA is TGTGCCAGCAGCTTCCGGACTAGCATGGCCTACAATGAGCAGTTCTTC. Residues: CASSFRTSMAYNEQFF.

The chain uses TRBV29-1 and TRBJ2-3; D possibly corresponds to TRBD1 (5 bases). Between the trimmed V and J ends, which lost 3 bases and 2 bases, there was a span of 15 bases. This CDR3 spans 15 amino acids. The germline gives CDR1 SQVTM, CDR2 ANQGSEA. The CDR3 bases are TGCAGCGTTGATCCCAAAGGGGTCCTCACAGATACGCAGTATTTT. Its protein product is CSVDPKGVLTDTQYF.

The gene calls are TRBV4-1 and TRBJ2-5, with TRBD1 matching 8 bases. The V segment lost 3 bases and the J segment 1 base; nucleotides outside the gene matches: 1. Per germline, CDR1 MGHRA and CDR2 YSYEKL. The length of the CDR3 is 14 residues. The chain's CDR3 is CASSHGTGQETQYF. DNA of the CDR3: TGCGCCAGCAGCCACGGGACAGGCCAAGAGACCCAGTACTTC.

The chain links TRBV2 to TRBJ1-5; no firm D call. From germline, CDR1 is SNHLY and CDR2 FYNNEI. CDR3 length equals 15 residues. V was cut by 6 bases and J by 3 bases, with 15 bases left in between. As DNA, the CDR3 is TGTGCCAGCAGCCAAGAGGCACAGCTCAATCAGCCCCAGCATTTT. It yields the protein CASSQEAQLNQPQHF. Full variable domain (rest looked up from reference TRBV2 and TRBJ1-5): EPEVTQTPSHQVTQMGQEVILRCVPISNHLYFYWYRQILGQKVEFLVSFYNNEISEKSEIFDDQFSVERPDGSNFTLKIRSTKLEDSAMYFCASSQEAQLNQPQHFGDGTRLSIL.

This clone was picked up one time. CDR3 region: CAAGGTRVTGELFF. DNA for the CDR3: TGTGCCGCGGGGGGGACCAGAGTCACCGGGGAGCTGTTTTTT. V usage is TRBV27 and J usage is TRBJ2-2; the match to TRBD2 covers 9 bases. The CDR3 has 14 amino acids. V gave up 11 bases and J gave up 4 bases; unmatched junction bases: 8. CDR1 is MNHEY and CDR2 is SMNVEV in the germline V gene (reference sequence).

The chain couples TRBV4-2 to TRBJ1-1, with a possible D match to TRBD1 (5 bases). V dropped 1 base and J dropped 5 bases, with 14 bases sitting between them. Per the germline V gene, CDR1 is LGHNA and CDR2 is YNFKEQ. The CDR3 totals 15 residues. CDR3 sequence reads: CASSQGGGFGTEAFF. The CDR3, as DNA: TGTGCCAGCAGCCAAGGGGGGGGTTTTGGAACTGAAGCTTTCTTT.

The chain combines TRBV7-2 with TRBJ2-1; 7 bases align to TRBD2. Germline V gene lookup returns CDR1 SGHTA and CDR2 FQGNSA. The CDR3 runs to 15 residues. Unmatched junction bases numbered 4, after V lost 1 base and J lost 4 bases. CDR3 DNA sequence: TGTGCCAGCAGCTTAGAAGAGGGACTATACAATGAGCAGTTCTTC. It specifies CASSLEEGLYNEQFF. Filled out from reference TRBV7-2 and TRBJ2-1, the complete variable domain reads GAGVSQSPSNKVTEKGKDVELRCDPISGHTALYWYRQSLGQGLEFLIYFQGNSAPDKSGLPSDRFSAERTGGSVSTLTIQRTQQEDSAVYLCASSLEEGLYNEQFFGPGTRLTVL.

In this sample, this clone turned up once. This chain connects TRBV21-1 to TRBJ2-1; the table gives TRBD2 as D, unverified against the DNA. TRBV21-1 is classified as a pseudogene. This CDR3 region has 15 residues. Here the CDR3 reads CASSNRGRASGEQFF. The DNA of the CDR3 is TGTGCCAGCAGCAACCGGGGTCGGGCTTCAGGTGAGCAGTTCTTC.